One and the same sample provided the 23 T cell receptor beta chains below, sequenced in a study of graft-versus-host responses after intestinal transplantation (dated by TCRdb to about 2021). The library was prepared using the immunoSEQ multiplex PCR assay. TCRdb limited this immuneACCESS table to in-frame rearrangements with V and J called. A share of clones is missing; checked studies link under half to unresolved V genes, and the rest is unexplained. The sample table shows 40,000 or so clones, and approximately 95% are seen once. Roughly 4% of the sample lies in the top ten. Sequenced material: PBMCs, taken 700 to 850 days after intestinal transplantation. These receptors came from a human patient who received an intestinal transplant, so some T cells may come from the graft donor.

This chain joins TRBV6-4 and TRBJ2-2; 11 bases line up with TRBD2. The CDR3 covers 15 residues. Trimming at V came to 4 bases and at J to 4 bases, leaving 2 bases not matched to a gene. Germline lookup yields CDR1 MRHNA and CDR2 SNTAGT. The DNA for the CDR3 is TGTGCCAGCAGTGCTAGCGGGGGGACCACCGGGGAGCTGTTTTTT. It specifies CASSASGGTTGELFF.

This chain joins TRBV5-1 and TRBJ2-3; tentatively, D is TRBD1 or TRBD2 (5 bases each). CDR1 and CDR2 from the germline V gene are SGHRS and YFSETQ. The CDR3 contains 15 residues. The V and J ends lost 1 base and 3 bases respectively, with 12 bases between them. Here the CDR3 DNA reads TGCGCCAGCAGCTTGTACGGGGACGGGACAGATACGCAGTATTTT. It codes for CASSLYGDGTDTQYF.

The rearrangement links TRBV12-5 to TRBJ1-1; D is ambiguous. CDR3 length: 14 amino acids. The ends were cut back, 7 bases at V and 6 bases at J, with 18 bases in the middle. Germline lookup yields CDR1 LGHNT and CDR2 FRNRAP. The CDR3 region is CASVPRGSSPEAFF. The CDR3 nucleotides read TGTGCTAGTGTCCCGAGAGGCTCTTCCCCTGAAGCTTTCTTT.

V and J are TRBV10-3 and TRBJ2-1; 11 bases are shared with TRBD2. This CDR3 comprises 15 residues. CDR1 ENHRY and CDR2 SYGVKD come from the germline V gene. J was trimmed by 4 bases and V by 7 bases; bases with no gene match: 6. The CDR3 is CAINTGTSGYNEQFF. CDR3 bases: TGTGCCATCAATACCGGGACTAGCGGTTACAATGAGCAGTTCTTC.

The genes are TRBV6-5 and TRBJ2-7; D not certain. V was cut by 7 bases and J by 7 bases, with 17 bases left in between. Germline V gene sequence: CDR1 MNHEY, CDR2 SVGAGI. This CDR3 spans 13 amino acids. The CDR3 DNA sequence: TGTGCCAGCACAGTATCAGCCAAGAGAGAGCAGTACTTC. Amino acids: CASTVSAKREQYF.

V is TRBV2 and J is TRBJ1-4; D call uncertain. Trimming removed 7 bases from V and 0 bases from J, with 12 bases in between. This CDR3 has 15 residues. Germline V gene sequence: CDR1 SNHLY, CDR2 FYNNEI. The CDR3 nucleotides are TGTGCCAGCACCCCCCTTTTCACAACTAATGAAAAACTGTTTTTT. It codes for CASTPLFTTNEKLFF. The whole variable domain, filled in from reference TRBV2 and TRBJ1-4, reads EPEVTQTPSHQVTQMGQEVILRCVPISNHLYFYWYRQILGQKVEFLVSFYNNEISEKSEIFDDQFSVERPDGSNFTLKIRSTKLEDSAMYFCASTPLFTTNEKLFFGSGTQLSVL.

The chain is built from TRBV29-1 and TRBJ1-3; 8 bases are shared with TRBD1. The V gene end was trimmed by 7 bases and the J gene end by 1 base; junction bases not matched to a gene: 6. CDR1 and CDR2 from the germline V gene are SQVTM and ANQGSEA. There are 14 residues in the CDR3. The CDR3 DNA is TGCAGCGCTGCGACAGGGGATTCTGGAAACACCATATATTTT. Residues: CSAATGDSGNTIYF.

The chain uses TRBV5-1 and TRBJ1-4, with D possibly matching TRBD1 (5 bases). The V end was cut by 2 bases, the J end by 2 bases, with 13 bases between. The CDR3 length is 16 residues. Germline V gene lookup returns CDR1 SGHRS and CDR2 YFSETQ. The CDR3 sequence: CASSFGQGVTNEKLFF. The CDR3 region has the DNA TGCGCCAGCAGCTTCGGGCAGGGTGTCACTAATGAAAAACTGTTTTTT.

About this clone itself: Its ends do not fully match the called genes, so a read error is possible. The J gene is TRBJ1-5, the V gene TRBV5-1, with D perhaps matching TRBD1 (6 bases). The CDR3 totals 15 residues. Looked up from germline, CDR1 is SGHRS and CDR2 is YFSETQ. In DNA form, the CDR3 reads TGTGCCAGCAGCTCCGGAGGGGGGAGGAATCAGCCCCAGCATTTT. This sequence encodes CASSSGGGRNQPQHF.

This clone came up once. The rearrangement uses TRBV10-3 and TRBJ2-5; D may be TRBD1 or TRBD2 (6 bases each). The CDR3 has 13 residues. V was pared by 6 bases and J by 5 bases, with 13 bases between. Looked up from germline, CDR1 is ENHRY and CDR2 is SYGVKD. CDR3 DNA: TGTGCCATCAGAGAATCGGGGGCGGAGACCCAGTACTTC. Encoded protein: CAIRESGAETQYF.

This clone occurred once. The V and J genes are TRBV13 and TRBJ2-1; the match to TRBD2 covers 13 bases. From germline, CDR1 is PRHDT and CDR2 FYEKMQ (reference sequence). V shed 4 bases, J shed 10 bases, and the junction held 4 bases outside the gene matches. The CDR3 has 14 amino acids. Here the CDR3 reads CASSSGTSGAEQFF. CDR3 DNA sequence: TGTGCCAGCAGCTCCGGGACTAGCGGGGCGGAGCAGTTCTTC.

V gene TRBV7-9 combines with J gene TRBJ2-4; D not resolved. The CDR3 consists of 14 residues. Germline V gene sequence: CDR1 SEHNR, CDR2 FQNEAQ (reference sequence). Trimming took 6 bases from V and 3 from J, leaving 12 bases between them. The CDR3 reads CASSYTAYKNIQYF. CDR3 sequence (DNA): TGTGCCAGCAGTTATACAGCCTACAAAAACATTCAGTACTTC.

The chain carries TRBV27 and TRBJ1-2, with D hard to call. There are 16 residues in the CDR3. Trimming took off 3 bases at V and 4 bases at J, with 18 bases between the two ends. CDR1 and CDR2 from the germline V gene are MNHEY and SMNVEV (reference sequence). CDR3: CASSLTSQAGSYGYTF. CDR3 DNA: TGTGCCAGCAGTTTGACTTCCCAGGCGGGGAGCTATGGCTACACCTTC.

This chain uses TRBV11-1 with TRBJ2-1; weak D call: TRBD2 (5 bases). The V end was cut by 1 base, the J end by 0 bases, with 10 bases between. The CDR3 is made up of 16 amino acids. Looked up from germline, CDR1 is SGHAT and CDR2 is FQDESV (reference sequence). CDR3 sequence reads: CASSLGGPSSYNEQFF. DNA of the CDR3: TGTGCCAGCAGCTTAGGCGGGCCCAGCTCCTACAATGAGCAGTTCTTC.

This clone appeared a single time. The chain has TRBV6-5 and TRBJ1-4; D not certain. Deletions cut 2 bases from V and 1 base from J, with 8 bases between. CDR3 length: 15 amino acids. CDR1 MNHEY and CDR2 SVGAGI come from the germline V gene. As DNA, the CDR3 is TGTGCCAGCAGTTACCCATCGGGAACTAATGAAAAACTGTTTTTT. It specifies CASSYPSGTNEKLFF.

This clone is a singleton in its sample. The CDR3 here is CASSPRVGDRRPSYNSPLHF. The CDR3 DNA is TGTGCCAGCTCACCACGCGTTGGGGACAGGCGGCCCTCCTATAATTCACCCCTCCACTTT. This chain uses TRBV18 with TRBJ1-6, with 8 bases lining up with TRBD1. Germline V CDR1 and CDR2: KGHSH, LQKENI. The CDR3 has 20 residues. Trimming removed 1 base from V and 0 bases from J; junction bases left unmatched: 11.

The CDR3: CASSDVRPETQYF. DNA of the CDR3: TGTGCCAGCAGTGATGTACGGCCCGAGACCCAGTACTTC. This chain uses TRBV6-1 with TRBJ2-5; D gene unclear. V was shortened by 3 bases and J by 5 bases, with 10 bases between the two germline ends. CDR3 length equals 13 residues. CDR1 is MNHNS, CDR2 SASEGT, per germline.

The CDR3 loop reads CASRADSNTGELFF. For the CDR3, the DNA is TGTGCCAGCAGGGCGGACAGTAACACCGGGGAGCTGTTTTTT. This sequence joins TRBV9 and TRBJ2-2, with a weak D call TRBD1 (6 bases). This CDR3 spans 14 amino acids. CDR1 SGDLS and CDR2 YYNGEE come from the germline V gene. Trimming pared 5 bases from V and 2 bases from J, leaving 10 bases between. The full variable domain, with the rest looked up from reference TRBV9 and TRBJ2-2, is DSGVTQTPKHLITATGQRVTLRCSPRSGDLSVYWYQQSLDQGLQFLIQYYNGEERAKGNILERFSAQQFPDLHSELNLSSLELGDSALYFCASRADSNTGELFFGEGSRLTVL.

This clone was recorded only once. The V and J genes are TRBV9 and TRBJ2-5; D uncertain. V lost 3 bases and J 1 base, leaving 7 bases between the germline ends. CDR3 size: 13 residues. The germline CDR1 and CDR2 sequences are SGDLS and YYNGEE. This chain's CDR3 is CASSEDIQETQYF. The CDR3 nucleotides read TGTGCCAGCAGCGAAGACATCCAAGAGACCCAGTACTTC.

This chain links TRBV20-1 with TRBJ2-1; D remains unclear. This CDR3 region has 11 residues. The V and J ends lost 3 bases and 7 bases respectively, with 7 bases between them. The V gene's germline CDR1 is DFQATT and CDR2 SNEGSKA (reference sequence). CDR3 in amino acids: CSASYTNEQFF. DNA of the CDR3: TGCAGTGCTAGTTACACTAATGAGCAGTTCTTC.

V usage is TRBV5-1 and J usage is TRBJ1-5; perhaps TRBD1 as D (6 bases). Germline CDR1 is SGHRS and CDR2 is YFSETQ. Trimming removed 4 bases at V and 3 bases at J, with 14 bases between. This CDR3 region has 15 residues. The CDR3 bases are TGCGCCAGCAGCGCCGACACAGGGTTCAATCAGCCCCAGCATTTT. Its translation: CASSADTGFNQPQHF.

CDR3 nucleotide sequence: TGTGCCACCTCTAGCGGGGGGATACAAATCGGGGAGCTGTTTTTT. This codes for CATSSGGIQIGELFF. V is TRBV6-5 and J is TRBJ2-2; 11 nucleotides line up with TRBD2. The V segment lost 10 bases and the J segment 7 bases; nucleotides outside the gene matches: 11. Germline assignment: CDR1 MNHEY and CDR2 SVGAGI. The CDR3 totals 15 residues.

The chain couples TRBV9 to TRBJ2-2; D uncertain. The V gene's germline CDR1 is SGDLS and CDR2 YYNGEE. The V end lost 3 bases, the J end lost 6 bases, and 18 bases lay between the germline ends. The CDR3 covers 16 residues. The CDR3 coding sequence is TGTGCCAGCAGCGACCTGCCACGGACGGACCCCGGGGAGCTGTTTTTT. This encodes CASSDLPRTDPGELFF.